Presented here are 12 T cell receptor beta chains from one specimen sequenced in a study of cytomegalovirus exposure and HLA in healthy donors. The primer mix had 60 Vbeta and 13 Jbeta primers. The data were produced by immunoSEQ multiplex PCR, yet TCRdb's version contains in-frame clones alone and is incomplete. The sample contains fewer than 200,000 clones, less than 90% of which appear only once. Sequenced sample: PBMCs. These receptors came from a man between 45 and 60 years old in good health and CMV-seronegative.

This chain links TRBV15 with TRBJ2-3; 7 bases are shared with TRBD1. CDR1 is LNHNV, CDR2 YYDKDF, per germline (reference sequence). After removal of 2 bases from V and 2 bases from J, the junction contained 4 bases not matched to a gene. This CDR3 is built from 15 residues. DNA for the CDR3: TGTGCCACCAGCAGAAACAGGGGATACACAGATACGCAGTATTTT. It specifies CATSRNRGYTDTQYF.

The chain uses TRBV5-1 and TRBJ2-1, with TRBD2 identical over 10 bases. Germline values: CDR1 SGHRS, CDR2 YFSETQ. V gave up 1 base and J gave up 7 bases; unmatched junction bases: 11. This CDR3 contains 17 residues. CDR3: CASSLLLASGGSNEQFF. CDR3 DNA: TGCGCCAGCAGCTTGTTACTGGCTAGCGGGGGATCGAATGAGCAGTTCTTC.

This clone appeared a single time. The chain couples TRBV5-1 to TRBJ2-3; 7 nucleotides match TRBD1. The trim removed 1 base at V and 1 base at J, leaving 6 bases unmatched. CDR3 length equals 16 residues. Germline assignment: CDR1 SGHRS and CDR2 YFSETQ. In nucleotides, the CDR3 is TGCGCCAGCAGCTTGACCCCCGGGACAGGCACAGATACGCAGTATTTT. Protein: CASSLTPGTGTDTQYF.

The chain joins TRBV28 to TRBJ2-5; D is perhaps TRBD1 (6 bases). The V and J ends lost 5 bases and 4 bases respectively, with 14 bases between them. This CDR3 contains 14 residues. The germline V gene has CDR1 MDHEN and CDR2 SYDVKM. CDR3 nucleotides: TGTGCCAGCAGTAAAAAACAGGGTTCAGAGACCCAGTACTTC. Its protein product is CASSKKQGSETQYF.

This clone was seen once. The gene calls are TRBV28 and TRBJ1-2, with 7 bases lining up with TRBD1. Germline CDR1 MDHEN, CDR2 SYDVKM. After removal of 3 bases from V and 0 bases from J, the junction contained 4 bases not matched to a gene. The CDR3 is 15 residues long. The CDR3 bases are TGTGCCAGCAGTTTGGGGACAGCCTCTAACTATGGCTACACCTTC. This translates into CASSLGTASNYGYTF.

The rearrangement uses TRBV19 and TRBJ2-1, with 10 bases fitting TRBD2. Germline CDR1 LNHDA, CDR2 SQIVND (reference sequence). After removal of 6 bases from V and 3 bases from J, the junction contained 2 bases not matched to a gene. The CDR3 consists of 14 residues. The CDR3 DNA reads TGTGCCAGTAGGGCTAGCGGGGGCTACAATGAGCAGTTCTTC. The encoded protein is CASRASGGYNEQFF.

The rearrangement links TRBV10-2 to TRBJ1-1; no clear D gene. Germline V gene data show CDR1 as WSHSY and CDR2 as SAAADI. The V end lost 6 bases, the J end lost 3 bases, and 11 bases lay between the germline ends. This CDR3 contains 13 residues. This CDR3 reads CASSANRDTEAFF. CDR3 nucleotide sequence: TGCGCCAGCAGCGCCAACAGAGACACTGAAGCTTTCTTT.

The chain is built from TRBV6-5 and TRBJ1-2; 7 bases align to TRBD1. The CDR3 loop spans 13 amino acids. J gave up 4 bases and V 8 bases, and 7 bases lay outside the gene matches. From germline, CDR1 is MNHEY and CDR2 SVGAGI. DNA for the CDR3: TGTGCCAGCCTAGACAGGGAGGTCTATGGCTACACCTTC. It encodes CASLDREVYGYTF.

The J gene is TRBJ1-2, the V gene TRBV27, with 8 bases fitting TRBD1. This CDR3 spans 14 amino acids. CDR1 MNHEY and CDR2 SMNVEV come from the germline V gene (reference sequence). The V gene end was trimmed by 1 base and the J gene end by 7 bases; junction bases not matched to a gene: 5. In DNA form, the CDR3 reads TGTGCCAGCAGTTTATACCAGGGGGCGGTTGGCTACACCTTC. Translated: CASSLYQGAVGYTF.

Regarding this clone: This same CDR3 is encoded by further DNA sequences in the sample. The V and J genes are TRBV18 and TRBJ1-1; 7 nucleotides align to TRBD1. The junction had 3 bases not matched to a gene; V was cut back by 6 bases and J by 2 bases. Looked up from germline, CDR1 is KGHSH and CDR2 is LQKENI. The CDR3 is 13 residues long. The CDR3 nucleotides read TGTGCCAGCTCGCGGACAGGTAACACTGAAGCTTTCTTT. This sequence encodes CASSRTGNTEAFF. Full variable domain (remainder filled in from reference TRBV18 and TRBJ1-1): NAGVMQNPRHLVRRRGQEARLRCSPMKGHSHVYWYRQLPEEGLKFMVYLQKENIIDESGMPKERFSAEFPKEGPSILRIQQVVRGDSAAYFCASSRTGNTEAFFGQGTRLTVV.

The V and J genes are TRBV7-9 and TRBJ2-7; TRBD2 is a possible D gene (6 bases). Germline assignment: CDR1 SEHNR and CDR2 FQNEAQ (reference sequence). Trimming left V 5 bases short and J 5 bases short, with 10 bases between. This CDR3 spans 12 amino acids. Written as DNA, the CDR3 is TGTGCCAGCAGCCTACTAGCTCACGAGCAGTACTTC. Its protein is CASSLLAHEQYF.

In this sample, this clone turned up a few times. The CDR3 reads CASSEEGRVKSNEQFF. CDR3 DNA: TGTGCCAGCAGTGAAGAGGGCAGGGTGAAATCCAATGAGCAGTTCTTC. The gene calls are TRBV2 and TRBJ2-1; TRBD1 might be the D (5 bases). Germline values: CDR1 SNHLY, CDR2 FYNNEI. This CDR3 region has 16 residues. V shed 1 base and J shed 6 bases, with 16 bases lying between them.